The 31 T cell receptor beta chains below come from one sample, sequenced in a study of cytomegalovirus exposure and HLA in healthy donors. Libraries were prepared by immunoSEQ multiplex PCR; TCRdb keeps only in-frame clonotypes and omits some of them. The sample includes roughly 180,000 clones, roughly 84% of them seen just once. The sequencing sample was made of PBMCs. These receptor sequences come from a man aged 18 to 29 in good health and CMV-seropositive.

V and J are TRBV21-1 and TRBJ2-6; the table's D call TRBD1 went unverified against the DNA. TRBV21-1 is shown as a pseudogene. The CDR3 spans 19 residues. For the CDR3, the DNA is TGTGCCAGCAGCGACCCCTTCTGTCAGGCCCCTGCTGGGGCCAACGTCCTGACTTTC. The encoded protein is CASSDPFCQAPAGANVLTF.

The CDR3 DNA sequence: TGTGCCACCAACAGCGGCTACAATGAGCAGTTCTTC. This encodes CATNSGYNEQFF. The chain links TRBV27 to TRBJ2-1; maybe TRBD2 (5 bases). The CDR3 loop spans 12 amino acids. The V end lost 10 bases, the J end lost 3 bases, and 10 bases lay between the germline ends. CDR1 MNHEY and CDR2 SMNVEV come from the germline V gene (reference sequence).

The V and J genes are TRBV7-9 and TRBJ1-3; D call uncertain. V was shortened by 2 bases and J by 0 bases, with 8 bases between the two germline ends. Germline lookup yields CDR1 SEHNR and CDR2 FQNEAQ (reference sequence). This CDR3 region has 15 residues. The CDR3 bases are TGTGCCAGCAGCTTATTAGTCCTCTCTGGAAACACCATATATTTT. Amino acid sequence: CASSLLVLSGNTIYF.

The rearrangement links TRBV7-2 to TRBJ2-3; possibly TRBD2 for D (6 bases). CDR1 is SGHTA, CDR2 FQGNSA, per germline. The V end was cut by 3 bases, the J end by 2 bases, with 15 bases between. The CDR3 has 16 residues. The CDR3 nucleotides are TGTGCCAGCAGCTTGGGTTTCCGGGAGATCACAGATACGCAGTATTTT. Protein sequence: CASSLGFREITDTQYF.

This rearrangement joins TRBV7-2 to TRBJ1-1; D is unresolved. This CDR3 has 14 residues. Germline V gene data show CDR1 as SGHTA and CDR2 as FQGNSA. V lost 2 bases, J lost 5 bases, and 12 bases lay in between. The CDR3 nucleotides read TGTGCCAGCAGCTTATCTGGGGAGAGGACTGAAGCTTTCTTT. Its protein is CASSLSGERTEAFF.

This chain uses TRBV6-5 with TRBJ1-3, with 7 bases matching TRBD1. Germline lookup yields CDR1 MNHEY and CDR2 SVGAGI. The CDR3 has 15 amino acids. J gave up 2 bases and V 0 bases, and 1 base lay outside the gene matches. This CDR3 is CASSYSQGTGNTIYF. CDR3 sequence (DNA): TGTGCCAGCAGTTACTCACAGGGGACTGGAAACACCATATATTTT.

V gene TRBV7-6 combines with J gene TRBJ2-7; 7 nucleotides align to TRBD2. Trimming at V came to 4 bases and at J to 6 bases, leaving 12 bases not matched to a gene. Germline assignment: CDR1 SGHVS and CDR2 FNYEAQ. The CDR3 loop spans 15 amino acids. CDR3 loop: CASSSILAVSAEQYF. CDR3 coding DNA: TGTGCCAGCAGCTCTATTCTAGCGGTTTCTGCCGAGCAGTACTTC.

The chain employs TRBV4-2 and TRBJ2-5; 7 nucleotides agree with TRBD2. The V segment lost 4 bases and the J segment 1 base; nucleotides outside the gene matches: 3. This CDR3 spans 14 amino acids. Germline V gives CDR1 LGHNA, CDR2 YNFKEQ. The CDR3 nucleotides read TGTGCCAGCAGCCCGGGAGGCAGCCAAGAGACCCAGTACTTC. Protein: CASSPGGSQETQYF.

The V and J genes are TRBV9 and TRBJ2-7, with 9 bases aligning to TRBD2. The J segment lost 5 bases and the V segment lost 3 bases, leaving 12 bases of the junction unmatched. The V gene's germline CDR1 is SGDLS and CDR2 YYNGEE. The length of the CDR3 is 16 residues. For the CDR3, the DNA is TGTGCCAGCAGCGGAGGGGTGACTAGCGGTAGACACGAGCAGTACTTC. It is translated as CASSGGVTSGRHEQYF. The full variable domain, in which reference TRBV9 and TRBJ2-7 provide the parts outside the CDR3, is DSGVTQTPKHLITATGQRVTLRCSPRSGDLSVYWYQQSLDQGLQFLIQYYNGEERAKGNILERFSAQQFPDLHSELNLSSLELGDSALYFCASSGGVTSGRHEQYFGPGTRLTVT.

The J gene is TRBJ2-7, the V gene TRBV19; a weak D match, TRBD2 (5 bases). CDR3 length: 14 amino acids. The V gene's germline CDR1 is LNHDA and CDR2 SQIVND (reference sequence). Trimming left V 4 bases short and J 5 bases short, with 15 bases between. CDR3 DNA: TGTGCCAGTAGTACCCGACTATCGCACCACGAGCAGTACTTC. Protein: CASSTRLSHHEQYF.

V and J are TRBV6-1 and TRBJ1-3; maybe TRBD1 (5 bases). V dropped 10 bases and J dropped 2 bases, with 18 bases sitting between them. This CDR3 is built from 15 residues. Germline V gene data show CDR1 as MNHNS and CDR2 as SASEGT. CDR3 residues: CAIMQGGDPGNTIYF. The CDR3 coding sequence is TGTGCCATCATGCAGGGCGGGGACCCTGGAAACACCATATATTTT.

The rearrangement joins TRBV28 to TRBJ2-7; no definite D call. CDR1 and CDR2 from the germline V gene are MDHEN and SYDVKM. The CDR3 extends over 13 amino acids. V gave up 5 bases and J gave up 0 bases, with 8 bases separating them. CDR3 sequence reads: CASSKIISYEQYF. The CDR3 DNA follows: TGTGCCAGCAGTAAAATTATCTCCTACGAGCAGTACTTC. Combining the CDR3 with reference TRBV28 and TRBJ2-7 gives the whole variable domain DVKVTQSSRYLVKRTGEKVFLECVQDMDHENMFWYRQDPGLGLRLIYFSYDVKMKEKGDIPEGYSVSREKKERFSLILESASTNQTSMYLCASSKIISYEQYFGPGTRLTVT.

This rearrangement joins TRBV9 to TRBJ1-1; D is perhaps TRBD1 (6 bases). The CDR3 is 12 residues long. The germline gives CDR1 SGDLS, CDR2 YYNGEE. V gave up 4 bases and J gave up 7 bases, with 11 bases separating them. CDR3 in amino acids: CASSPSTGEAFF. In DNA, the CDR3 is TGTGCCAGCAGCCCATCGACAGGTGAAGCTTTCTTT.

The J gene is TRBJ2-3, the V gene TRBV4-1; no firm D call. The V and J ends lost 1 base and 5 bases respectively, with 4 bases between them. The CDR3 length is 12 residues. Germline lookup yields CDR1 MGHRA and CDR2 YSYEKL. CDR3 region: CASSQARDTQYF. The DNA for the CDR3 is TGCGCCAGCAGCCAAGCCCGAGATACGCAGTATTTT.

The V gene is TRBV28, the J gene TRBJ2-7; 8 nucleotides agree with TRBD1. Trimming at V came to 3 bases and at J to 4 bases, leaving 11 bases not matched to a gene. Germline values: CDR1 MDHEN, CDR2 SYDVKM. The CDR3 has 16 amino acids. The CDR3 here is CASSFPRTGTSYEQYF. The CDR3 nucleotides are TGTGCCAGCAGTTTTCCTAGGACAGGGACATCTTACGAGCAGTACTTC.

CDR3 DNA sequence: TGCGCCAGCAGCCAAGAATTTTGGGAGAGCTACGAGCAGTACTTC. Amino acid sequence: CASSQEFWESYEQYF. V and J are TRBV4-3 and TRBJ2-7, with D maybe TRBD2 (5 bases). V lost 0 bases and J lost 3, with 12 bases in between. CDR1 and CDR2 from the germline V gene are LGHNA and YSLEER. This CDR3 has 15 amino acids.

This clone has more than one count but fewer than ten. The chain links TRBV5-6 to TRBJ2-1, with D unclear. The CDR3 has 13 residues. Trimming cost V 4 bases and J 5 bases, with 10 bases left between them. Looked up from germline, CDR1 is SGHDT and CDR2 is YYEEEE. Here the CDR3 reads CASSRLNDNEQFF. Here the CDR3 DNA reads TGTGCCAGCAGCCGCCTAAATGACAATGAGCAGTTCTTC.

The chain employs TRBV6-1 and TRBJ1-5; unclear D gene. V was cut by 4 bases and J by 0 bases, with 16 bases left in between. Germline values: CDR1 MNHNS, CDR2 SASEGT. This CDR3 spans 17 amino acids. CDR3 loop: CASSGQAYGNSNQPQHF. CDR3 sequence (DNA): TGTGCCAGCAGTGGGCAAGCGTACGGGAATAGCAATCAGCCCCAGCATTTT.

The V call is TRBV5-1, the J call TRBJ2-1; TRBD1 agrees at 8 bases. The CDR3 runs to 22 residues. The ends lost 0 bases at V and 4 bases at J; junction bases unmatched: 24. Per germline, CDR1 SGHRS and CDR2 YFSETQ. CDR3 residues: CASSLAKRTGFRLWEKYNEQFF. DNA of the CDR3: TGCGCCAGCAGCTTGGCCAAGAGGACAGGGTTTAGGTTGTGGGAGAAGTACAATGAGCAGTTCTTC.

This clone was seen a single time. This chain uses TRBV19 with TRBJ2-4; the D gene is possibly TRBD2 (5 bases). Germline V gene sequence: CDR1 LNHDA, CDR2 SQIVND (reference sequence). V gave up 5 bases and J gave up 1 base, with 18 bases separating them. This CDR3 contains 17 residues. In nucleotides, the CDR3 is TGTGCCAGTAGTCCCGGTTCTTTCCGGAGGGCCAAAAACATTCAGTACTTC. The encoded protein is CASSPGSFRRAKNIQYF.

This chain links TRBV19 with TRBJ2-2; tentative D call: TRBD1 (6 bases). The germline V gene encodes CDR1 LNHDA and CDR2 SQIVND (reference sequence). V was cut by 8 bases and J by 4 bases, with 14 bases left in between. The CDR3 loop spans 14 amino acids. CDR3 nucleotides: TGTGCCAGTCGTACAGGGTCGGGCACCGGGGAGCTGTTTTTT. Residues: CASRTGSGTGELFF. Drawing the rest from reference TRBV19 and TRBJ2-2, the complete variable domain is DGGITQSPKYLFRKEGQNVTLSCEQNLNHDAMYWYRQDPGQGLRLIYYSQIVNDFQKGDIAEGYSVSREKKESFPLTVTSAQKNPTAFYLCASRTGSGTGELFFGEGSRLTVL.

This sequence joins TRBV11-2 and TRBJ2-3; 10 bases are shared with TRBD1. CDR3 length equals 14 residues. V lost 6 bases and J lost 3; bases outside the gene matches: 3. CDR1 SGHAT and CDR2 FQNNGV come from the germline V gene. The CDR3 DNA is TGTGCCAGCAGGACAGGGGGCGGAACAGATACGCAGTATTTT. This codes for CASRTGGGTDTQYF.

The chain links TRBV11-2 to TRBJ2-7; 10 nucleotides align to TRBD2. Germline V gene data show CDR1 as SGHAT and CDR2 as FQNNGV. The CDR3 runs 15 residues. J was trimmed by 2 bases and V by 3 bases; bases with no gene match: 4. CDR3 region: CASSFVSGRAYEQYF. The DNA of the CDR3 is TGTGCCAGCAGCTTTGTAAGCGGGAGGGCCTACGAGCAGTACTTC.

This chain links TRBV5-1 with TRBJ2-1, with TRBD2 matching 7 bases. V was pared by 4 bases and J by 8 bases, with 6 bases of the junction left unmatched. Germline V gives CDR1 SGHRS, CDR2 YFSETQ. The CDR3 is made up of 13 amino acids. The CDR3 spells CASSKYSGDEQFF. DNA for the CDR3: TGCGCCAGCAGCAAGTACAGCGGGGATGAGCAGTTCTTC. Full variable domain (remainder filled in from reference TRBV5-1 and TRBJ2-1): KAGVTQTPRYLIKTRGQQVTLSCSPISGHRSVSWYQQTPGQGLQFLFEYFSETQRNKGNFPGRFSGRQFSNSRSEMNVSTLELGDSALYLCASSKYSGDEQFFGPGTRLTVL.

This chain links TRBV7-9 with TRBJ2-7, with 7 nucleotides matching TRBD1. CDR3 length: 14 amino acids. CDR1 is SEHNR, CDR2 FQNEAQ, per germline (reference sequence). The junction had 9 bases not matched to a gene; V was cut back by 4 bases and J by 6 bases. CDR3 sequence reads: CASSSRQGIGEQYF. CDR3 nucleotides: TGTGCCAGCAGCTCTCGACAGGGTATCGGCGAGCAGTACTTC.

The rearrangement joins TRBV19 to TRBJ1-1, with TRBD1 as a possible D gene (6 bases). This CDR3 is built from 15 residues. V lost 8 bases, J lost 5 bases, and 21 bases lay in between. Germline CDR1 and CDR2: LNHDA and SQIVND (reference sequence). CDR3 sequence: CASCEFRGLRTEAFF. CDR3 in DNA: TGTGCCAGTTGCGAATTCAGGGGCCTTCGGACTGAAGCTTTCTTT.

Comments on this clone: Other nucleotide sequences from this sample produce the same CDR3. For the CDR3, the DNA is TGTGCCAGCAGCGTAGATGGGACTAGCGGGACCTACGAGCAGTACTTC. It is translated as CASSVDGTSGTYEQYF. V usage is TRBV9 and J usage is TRBJ2-7; 13 bases fit TRBD2. This CDR3 region has 16 residues. Looked up from germline, CDR1 is SGDLS and CDR2 is YYNGEE. V lost 0 bases to trimming and J lost 2 bases; unmatched junction nucleotides: 2.

In DNA form, the CDR3 reads TGTGCCAGTAGTCCTCTTCCGGGACAGGATATCCTCGGGCAGTACTTC. It yields the protein CASSPLPGQDILGQYF. The chain uses TRBV19 and TRBJ2-7; 8 bases match TRBD1. Trimming took 5 bases from V and 9 from J; bases not matched to a gene: 18. CDR3 length: 16 amino acids. Per germline, CDR1 LNHDA and CDR2 SQIVND (reference sequence).

The CDR3 DNA reads TGCGCCAGCAGTGTCGGGACAGTAAAAAACATTCAGTACTTC. Protein: CASSVGTVKNIQYF. The rearrangement joins TRBV10-2 to TRBJ2-4, with TRBD1 matching 7 bases. Germline CDR1 reads WSHSY; CDR2 reads SAAADI. J gave up 4 bases and V 4 bases, and 4 bases lay outside the gene matches. The CDR3 runs 14 residues.

V is TRBV15 and J is TRBJ1-5; possibly TRBD1 for D (5 bases). Trimming left V 3 bases short and J 2 bases short, with 8 bases between. The CDR3 spans 14 residues. Germline lookup yields CDR1 LNHNV and CDR2 YYDKDF (reference sequence). As DNA, the CDR3 is TGTGCCACCAGCAGGGACACCGGCAATCAGCCCCAGCATTTT. Translation: CATSRDTGNQPQHF.

This chain links TRBV5-1 with TRBJ2-2; possible D gene TRBD1, 6 bases. This CDR3 is 16 amino acids long. Germline V gene data show CDR1 as SGHRS and CDR2 as YFSETQ. V lost 4 bases to trimming and J lost 5 bases, with 18 bases between them. The CDR3 region has the DNA TGCGCCAGCAGCCTCCTCAGGACAGCTGATACCGGGGAGCTGTTTTTT. The encoded protein is CASSLLRTADTGELFF.